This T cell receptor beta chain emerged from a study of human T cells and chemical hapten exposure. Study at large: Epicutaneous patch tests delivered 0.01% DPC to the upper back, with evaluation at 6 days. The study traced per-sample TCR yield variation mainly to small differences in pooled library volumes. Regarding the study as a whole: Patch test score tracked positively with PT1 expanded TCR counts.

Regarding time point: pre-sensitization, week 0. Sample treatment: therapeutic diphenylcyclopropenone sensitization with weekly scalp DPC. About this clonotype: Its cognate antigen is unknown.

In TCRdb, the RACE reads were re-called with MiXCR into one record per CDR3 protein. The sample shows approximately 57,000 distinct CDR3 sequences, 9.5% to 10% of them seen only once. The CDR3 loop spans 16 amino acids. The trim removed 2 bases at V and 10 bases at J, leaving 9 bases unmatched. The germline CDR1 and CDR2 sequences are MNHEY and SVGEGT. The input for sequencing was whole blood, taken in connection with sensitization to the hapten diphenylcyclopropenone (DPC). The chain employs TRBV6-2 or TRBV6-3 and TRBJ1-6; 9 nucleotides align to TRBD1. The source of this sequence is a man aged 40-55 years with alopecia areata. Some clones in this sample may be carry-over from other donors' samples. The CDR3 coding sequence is TGTGCCAGCAGTTACCCCTCACAGGGGGCGAGATCACCCCTCCACTTT. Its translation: CASSYPSQGARSPLHF.